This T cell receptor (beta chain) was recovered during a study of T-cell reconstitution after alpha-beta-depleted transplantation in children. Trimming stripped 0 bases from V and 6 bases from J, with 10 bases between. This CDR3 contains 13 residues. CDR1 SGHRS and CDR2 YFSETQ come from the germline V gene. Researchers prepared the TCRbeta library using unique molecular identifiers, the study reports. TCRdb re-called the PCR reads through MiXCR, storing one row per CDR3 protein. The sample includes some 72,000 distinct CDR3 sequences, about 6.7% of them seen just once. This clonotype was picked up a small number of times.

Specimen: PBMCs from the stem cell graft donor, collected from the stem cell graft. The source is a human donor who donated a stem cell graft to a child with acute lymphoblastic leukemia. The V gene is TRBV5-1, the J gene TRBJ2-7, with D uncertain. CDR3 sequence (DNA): TGCGCCAGCAGCTTGGGGATATGGGGCGAGCAGTACTTC. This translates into CASSLGIWGEQYF.